The 23 T cell receptor beta chains reported below all come from one sample, sequenced in a study of cytomegalovirus exposure and HLA in healthy donors. Primers for the PCR totalled 60 Vbeta and 13 Jbeta. Repertoires were generated with immunoSEQ multiplex PCR, while TCRdb's copy carries only in-frame clones and drops some. The table shows tens of thousands of clones, with approximately 63% occurring only once. The sequenced material came from PBMCs. The receptors originated from a woman in her forties or fifties in good health and CMV-seropositive.

V is TRBV7-2 and J is TRBJ1-1; TRBD1 might be the D (5 bases). The CDR3 contains 14 residues. Germline values: CDR1 SGHTA, CDR2 FQGNSA. Trimming took off 2 bases at V and 1 base at J, with 8 bases between the two ends. CDR3 DNA sequence: TGTGCCAGCAGCTTACAGGGCTCGAACACTGAAGCTTTCTTT. Translating it yields CASSLQGSNTEAFF.

The rearrangement links TRBV18 to TRBJ1-5, with 8 bases identical to TRBD1. This CDR3 has 16 residues. V shed 6 bases, J shed 0 bases, and the junction held 7 bases outside the gene matches. CDR1 and CDR2 from the germline V gene are KGHSH and LQKENI. The CDR3: CASSPGQADSNQPQHF. CDR3 in DNA: TGTGCCAGCTCCCCGGGACAGGCTGATAGCAATCAGCCCCAGCATTTT.

This rearrangement joins TRBV5-5 to TRBJ2-1; TRBD1 agrees at 9 bases. The V and J ends lost 2 bases and 7 bases, in that order; junction bases with no gene match: 7. The CDR3 runs to 15 residues. The V gene's germline CDR1 is SGHKS and CDR2 YYEKEE (reference sequence). The CDR3 here is CASSFETGGWNEQFF. DNA for the CDR3: TGTGCCAGCAGCTTCGAGACAGGGGGATGGAATGAGCAGTTCTTC.

The V call is TRBV9, the J call TRBJ2-7; 14 bases line up with TRBD2. Germline V CDR1 and CDR2: SGDLS, YYNGEE. The CDR3 runs to 16 residues. The J segment lost 4 bases and the V segment lost 0 bases, leaving 3 bases of the junction unmatched. CDR3 bases: TGTGCCAGCAGCGTAGGACTAGCGGGGGGGTCATACGAGCAGTACTTC. Its translation is CASSVGLAGGSYEQYF.

This clone occurred once. The gene calls are TRBV9 and TRBJ2-3, with a tentative D call TRBD2 (5 bases). CDR3 length: 14 amino acids. CDR1 is SGDLS and CDR2 is YYNGEE in the germline V gene. V lost 4 bases and J 1 base, leaving 10 bases between the germline ends. The CDR3 region is CASSPGSGTDTQYF. The CDR3 DNA reads TGTGCCAGCAGCCCTGGGAGTGGCACAGATACGCAGTATTTT.

The chain carries TRBV5-1 and TRBJ1-2; D is perhaps TRBD1 (5 bases). The CDR3 contains 16 residues. CDR1 is SGHRS, CDR2 YFSETQ, per germline. Trimming pared 3 bases from V and 3 bases from J, leaving 18 bases between. The CDR3 DNA is TGCGCCAGCAGCTGGAGCCATGGCGGGGGAGACTATGGCTACACCTTC. Translating it yields CASSWSHGGGDYGYTF.

This clone was counted once. This rearrangement joins TRBV18 to TRBJ1-6; D call uncertain. Trimming stripped 3 bases from V and 10 bases from J, with 19 bases between. In germline, CDR1 is KGHSH, CDR2 LQKENI. The CDR3 runs 16 residues. The CDR3 DNA is TGTGCCAGCTCACCTAACACGGCAGGTCGATACTCACCCCTCCACTTT. It is translated as CASSPNTAGRYSPLHF.

The chain carries TRBV6-5 and TRBJ2-1, with 7 bases fitting TRBD2. Germline CDR1 reads MNHEY; CDR2 reads SVGAGI. The CDR3 sequence is 15 residues long. V lost 2 bases to trimming and J lost 6 bases; unmatched junction nucleotides: 7. The CDR3 nucleotides are TGTGCCAGCAGTTACGGGGAGGGAAATACCAATGAGCAGTTCTTC. It is translated as CASSYGEGNTNEQFF.

This clone was counted a single time. The CDR3 DNA sequence: TGCGCCAGCAGCCCTCGTAGTAGCGGGGGGACATTTAGTAATGAGCAGTTCTTC. Residues: CASSPRSSGGTFSNEQFF. The chain carries TRBV4-3 and TRBJ2-1, with 10 bases lining up with TRBD2. The J segment lost 7 bases and the V segment lost 4 bases, leaving 16 bases of the junction unmatched. Germline V lookup: CDR1 LGHNA, CDR2 YSLEER. The CDR3 loop spans 18 amino acids.

V is TRBV5-1 and J is TRBJ2-3; D unclear. CDR1 is SGHRS, CDR2 YFSETQ, per germline. The ends were cut back, 4 bases at V and 0 bases at J, with 15 bases in the middle. The CDR3 extends over 16 amino acids. CDR3 nucleotide sequence: TGCGCCAGCAGCCCGATCCCCCGAACTAGCACAGATACGCAGTATTTT. Translation: CASSPIPRTSTDTQYF. Full variable domain (outside the CDR3, taken from reference TRBV5-1 and TRBJ2-3): KAGVTQTPRYLIKTRGQQVTLSCSPISGHRSVSWYQQTPGQGLQFLFEYFSETQRNKGNFPGRFSGRQFSNSRSEMNVSTLELGDSALYLCASSPIPRTSTDTQYFGPGTRLTVL.

Here the CDR3 DNA reads TGTGCCACCTCCCCTACCTATGGCTACACCTTC. It codes for CATSPTYGYTF. The V gene is TRBV28, the J gene TRBJ1-2; no clear D. Germline CDR1 reads MDHEN; CDR2 reads SYDVKM. The V gene lost 10 bases and the J gene lost 4 bases, with 10 bases spanning the gap. CDR3 length: 11 residues.

The gene calls are TRBV10-3 and TRBJ2-2, with a weak D call TRBD1 (6 bases). The CDR3 consists of 13 residues. Trimming pared 8 bases from V and 6 bases from J, leaving 13 bases between. CDR1 and CDR2 (germline): ENHRY, SYGVKD. Here the CDR3 DNA reads TGTGCCATCGGGGAGCCAGGGGCCGGGGAGCTGTTTTTT. Encoded protein: CAIGEPGAGELFF.

There are a few counts of this clone. V is TRBV7-2 and J is TRBJ1-5; D ambiguous. Germline V gene sequence: CDR1 SGHTA, CDR2 FQGNSA. Trimming took 5 bases from V and 0 from J, leaving 11 bases between them. The CDR3 runs 15 residues. This chain's CDR3 is CASSPPWASNQPQHF. CDR3 DNA sequence: TGTGCCAGCAGCCCCCCTTGGGCTAGCAATCAGCCCCAGCATTTT.

About this clone: One junction end does not reproduce the germline sequence, and a read error may be involved. The CDR3 reads CASRLLRGTEAFF. The CDR3 nucleotides read TGTGCCAGCAGGTTATTAAGGGGCACTGAAGCTTTCTTT. The genes are TRBV28 and TRBJ1-1, with a tentative D call TRBD1 (5 bases). The CDR3 has 13 residues. Germline CDR1 reads MDHEN; CDR2 reads SYDVKM.

The genes are TRBV4-2 and TRBJ2-2; D uncertain. This CDR3 has 15 residues. Between the trimmed V and J ends, which lost 2 bases and 1 base, there was a span of 8 bases. Germline assignment: CDR1 LGHNA and CDR2 YNFKEQ. The CDR3 nucleotides read TGTGCCAGCAGCCAAAAGTTCGGGAACACCGGGGAGCTGTTTTTT. It specifies CASSQKFGNTGELFF.

The V gene is TRBV5-6, the J gene TRBJ2-2; D gene ambiguous. V lost 3 bases and J lost 4, with 7 bases in between. CDR3 length: 13 residues. Germline V lookup: CDR1 SGHDT, CDR2 YYEEEE. CDR3 sequence reads: CASSWSVTGELFF. DNA for the CDR3: TGTGCCAGCAGCTGGAGCGTCACCGGGGAGCTGTTTTTT.

The chain recombines TRBV7-2 with TRBJ1-1, with TRBD1 identical over 9 bases. V shed 1 base and J 1 base; nucleotides not matched to a gene: 4. There are 16 residues in the CDR3. Germline loops: CDR1 SGHTA, CDR2 FQGNSA. The CDR3 nucleotides are TGTGCCAGCAGCTTAGTAAGGGACAGGGAGAACACTGAAGCTTTCTTT. Amino acid sequence: CASSLVRDRENTEAFF.

The rearrangement joins TRBV14 to TRBJ2-1; 7 bases align to TRBD2. The CDR3 runs 16 residues. V lost 4 bases to trimming and J lost 3 bases; unmatched junction nucleotides: 9. Germline V CDR1 and CDR2: SGHDN, FVKESK. This chain's CDR3 is CASSRAGATDYNEQFF. The CDR3 DNA follows: TGTGCCAGCAGCCGTGCGGGAGCCACTGACTACAATGAGCAGTTCTTC.

The CDR3 protein is CASSQGINTEAFF. CDR3 in DNA: TGTGCCAGCTCACAGGGGATTAACACTGAAGCTTTCTTT. The V call is TRBV18, the J call TRBJ1-1; a possible D gene is TRBD1 (5 bases). CDR1 is KGHSH and CDR2 is LQKENI in the germline V gene. CDR3 size: 13 residues. Trimming took 4 bases from V and 2 from J, leaving 8 bases between them.

The chain uses TRBV11-3 and TRBJ2-3; D uncertain. This CDR3 has 13 amino acids. V lost 5 bases to trimming and J lost 6 bases, with 12 bases between them. CDR1 and CDR2 from the germline V gene are SGHNT and YENEEA. CDR3 sequence (DNA): TGTGCCAGCAGCGACGAGGAGAGGGATACGCAGTATTTT. It yields the protein CASSDEERDTQYF. The full variable domain, in which reference TRBV11-3 and TRBJ2-3 provide the parts outside the CDR3, is EAGVVQSPRYKIIEKKQPVAFWCNPISGHNTLYWYLQNLGQGPELLIRYENEEAVDDSQLPKDRFSAERLKGVDSTLKIQPAELGDSAVYLCASSDEERDTQYFGPGTRLTVL.

The chain uses TRBV7-2 and TRBJ2-1; TRBD1 agrees at 7 bases. The CDR3 has 12 amino acids. V trimming: 5 bases; J trimming: 7 bases; junction bases outside the gene matches: 2. The germline gives CDR1 SGHTA, CDR2 FQGNSA. Here the CDR3 DNA reads TGTGCCAGCAGCACAGGGGCGAATGAGCAGTTCTTC. Its protein is CASSTGANEQFF.

This clone was recorded a few times. V is TRBV6-1 and J is TRBJ2-4; 10 bases are shared with TRBD1. The junction had 3 bases not matched to a gene; V was cut back by 2 bases and J by 2 bases. Germline-derived CDR1 and CDR2 are MNHNS and SASEGT. The CDR3 loop spans 16 amino acids. CDR3 DNA: TGTGCCAGCAGTGAATGGGACAGGGGTTCCAAAAACATTCAGTACTTC. Amino acids: CASSEWDRGSKNIQYF.

A few counts support this clone. V usage is TRBV5-8 and J usage is TRBJ1-4; TRBD1 aligns across 8 bases. The CDR3 is 16 residues long. Germline assignment: CDR1 SGHTS and CDR2 YDEGEE. With 4 bases clipped from V and 6 bases from J, the junction kept 11 bases outside the gene matches. The CDR3 sequence: CASSPGAGQGYEKLFF. Here the CDR3 DNA reads TGTGCCAGCAGCCCTGGTGCTGGACAGGGCTATGAAAAACTGTTTTTT.